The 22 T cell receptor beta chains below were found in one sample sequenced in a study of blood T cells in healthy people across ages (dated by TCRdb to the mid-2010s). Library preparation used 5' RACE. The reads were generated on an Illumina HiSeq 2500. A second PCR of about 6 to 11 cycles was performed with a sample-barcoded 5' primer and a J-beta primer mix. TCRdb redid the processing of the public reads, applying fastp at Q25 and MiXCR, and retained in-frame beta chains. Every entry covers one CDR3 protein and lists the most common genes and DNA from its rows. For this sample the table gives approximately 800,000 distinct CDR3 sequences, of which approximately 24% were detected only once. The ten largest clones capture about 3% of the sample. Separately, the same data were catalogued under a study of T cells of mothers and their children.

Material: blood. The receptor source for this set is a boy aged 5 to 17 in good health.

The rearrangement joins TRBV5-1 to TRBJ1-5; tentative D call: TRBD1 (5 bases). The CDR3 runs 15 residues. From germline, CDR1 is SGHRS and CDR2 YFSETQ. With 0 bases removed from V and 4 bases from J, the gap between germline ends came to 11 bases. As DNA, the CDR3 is TGCGCCAGCAGCTTGGATGTGGGGGGGAATCAGCCCCAGCATTTT. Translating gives CASSLDVGGNQPQHF.

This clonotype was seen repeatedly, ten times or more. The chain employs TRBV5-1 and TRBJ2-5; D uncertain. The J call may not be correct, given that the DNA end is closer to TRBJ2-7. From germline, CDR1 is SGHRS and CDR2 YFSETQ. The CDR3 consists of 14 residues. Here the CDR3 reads CASSLRGGPYEQYF. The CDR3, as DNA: TGCGCCAGCAGCTTACGAGGTGGCCCCTACGAGCAGTACTTC.

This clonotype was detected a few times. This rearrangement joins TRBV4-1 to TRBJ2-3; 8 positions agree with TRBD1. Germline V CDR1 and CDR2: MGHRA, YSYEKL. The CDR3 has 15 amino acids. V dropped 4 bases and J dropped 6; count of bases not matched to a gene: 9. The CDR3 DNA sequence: TGCGCCAGCAGCCCTGGACAGGGAAGGGTGGATACGCAGTATTTT. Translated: CASSPGQGRVDTQYF.

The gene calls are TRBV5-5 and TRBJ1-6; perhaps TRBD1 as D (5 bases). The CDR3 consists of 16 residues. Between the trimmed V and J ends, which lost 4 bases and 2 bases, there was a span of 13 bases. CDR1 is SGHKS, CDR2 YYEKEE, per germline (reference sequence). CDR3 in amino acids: CASSTGTGPYNSPLHF. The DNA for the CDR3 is TGTGCCAGCAGCACAGGAACAGGACCCTATAATTCACCCCTCCACTTT.

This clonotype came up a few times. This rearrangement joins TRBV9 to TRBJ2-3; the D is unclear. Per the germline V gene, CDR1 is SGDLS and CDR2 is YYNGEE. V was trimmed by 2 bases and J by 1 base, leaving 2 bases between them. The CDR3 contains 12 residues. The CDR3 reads CASSVRTDTQYF. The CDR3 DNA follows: TGTGCCAGCAGCGTGCGCACAGATACGCAGTATTTT.

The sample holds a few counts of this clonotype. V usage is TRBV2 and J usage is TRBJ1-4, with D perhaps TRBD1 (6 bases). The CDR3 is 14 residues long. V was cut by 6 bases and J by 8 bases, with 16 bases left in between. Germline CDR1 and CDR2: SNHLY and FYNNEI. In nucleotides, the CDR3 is TGTGCCAGCAGGACTCCGGGACAAGGCGAAAAACTGTTTTTT. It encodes CASRTPGQGEKLFF.

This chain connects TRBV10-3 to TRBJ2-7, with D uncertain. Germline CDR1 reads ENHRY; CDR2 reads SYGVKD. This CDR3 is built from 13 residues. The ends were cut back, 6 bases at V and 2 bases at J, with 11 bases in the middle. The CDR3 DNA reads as TGTGCCATCAGACCGACCGAGACCTACGAGCAGTACTTC. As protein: CAIRPTETYEQYF.

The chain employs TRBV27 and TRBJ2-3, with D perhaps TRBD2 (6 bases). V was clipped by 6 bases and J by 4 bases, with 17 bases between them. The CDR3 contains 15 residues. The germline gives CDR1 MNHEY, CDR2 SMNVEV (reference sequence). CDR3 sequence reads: CASRTGTFVADTQYF. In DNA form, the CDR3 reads TGTGCCAGCAGAACCGGGACTTTCGTAGCAGATACGCAGTATTTT.

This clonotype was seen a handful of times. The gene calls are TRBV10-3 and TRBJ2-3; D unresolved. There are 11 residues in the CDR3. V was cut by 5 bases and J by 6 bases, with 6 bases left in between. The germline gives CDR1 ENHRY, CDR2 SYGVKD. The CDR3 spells CAISTMDTQYF. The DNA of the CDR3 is TGTGCCATCAGTACCATGGATACGCAGTATTTT.

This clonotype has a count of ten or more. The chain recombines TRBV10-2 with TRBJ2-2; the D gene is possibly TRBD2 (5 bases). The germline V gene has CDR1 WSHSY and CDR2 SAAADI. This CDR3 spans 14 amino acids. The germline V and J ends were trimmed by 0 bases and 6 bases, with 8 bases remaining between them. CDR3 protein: CASSESGLPGELFF. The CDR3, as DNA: TGCGCCAGCAGTGAGTCAGGACTCCCCGGGGAGCTGTTTTTT.

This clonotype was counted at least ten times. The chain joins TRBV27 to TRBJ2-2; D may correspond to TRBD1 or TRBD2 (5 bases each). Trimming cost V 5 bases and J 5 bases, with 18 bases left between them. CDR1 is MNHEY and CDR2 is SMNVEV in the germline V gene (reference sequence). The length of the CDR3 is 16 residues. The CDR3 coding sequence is TGTGCCAGCAGTCTTTCGGGACGCAGCTGGACCGGGGAGCTGTTTTTT. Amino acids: CASSLSGRSWTGELFF.

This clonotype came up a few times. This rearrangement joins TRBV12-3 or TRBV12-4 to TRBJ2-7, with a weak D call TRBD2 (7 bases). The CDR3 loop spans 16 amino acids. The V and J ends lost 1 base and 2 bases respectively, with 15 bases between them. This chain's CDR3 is CASSLEGEGPPYEQYF. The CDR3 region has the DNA TGTGCCAGCAGTTTAGAGGGGGAGGGGCCTCCCTACGAGCAGTACTTC.

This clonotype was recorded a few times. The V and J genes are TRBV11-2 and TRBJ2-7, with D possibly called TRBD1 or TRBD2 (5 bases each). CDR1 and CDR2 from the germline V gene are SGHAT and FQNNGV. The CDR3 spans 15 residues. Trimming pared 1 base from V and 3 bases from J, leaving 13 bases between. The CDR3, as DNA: TGTGCCAGCAGCTTAGTTCGGGGCTCCCGCTACGAGCAGTACTTC. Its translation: CASSLVRGSRYEQYF.

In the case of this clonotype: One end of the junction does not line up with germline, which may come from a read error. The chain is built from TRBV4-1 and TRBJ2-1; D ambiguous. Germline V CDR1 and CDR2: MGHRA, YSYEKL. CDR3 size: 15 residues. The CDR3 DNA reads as TGCGCCAGCAGCCAAGTTACCCGTTCCCACAACGAGCAGTTCTTC. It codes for CASSQVTRSHNEQFF.

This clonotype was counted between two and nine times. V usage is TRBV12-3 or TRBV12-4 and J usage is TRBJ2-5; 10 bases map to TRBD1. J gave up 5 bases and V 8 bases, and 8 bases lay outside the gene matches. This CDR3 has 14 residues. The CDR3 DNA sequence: TGTGCCAGCGGACGACAGGGGGCATTGGAGACCCAGTACTTC. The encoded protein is CASGRQGALETQYF.

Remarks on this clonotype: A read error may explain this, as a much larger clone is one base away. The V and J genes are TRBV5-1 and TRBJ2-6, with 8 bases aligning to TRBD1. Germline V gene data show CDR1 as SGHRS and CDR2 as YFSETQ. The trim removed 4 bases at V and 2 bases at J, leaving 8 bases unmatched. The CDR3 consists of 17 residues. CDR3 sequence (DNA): TGCGCCAGCAGCGGAGGACAGGGAAAAACTGGGGCCAACGTCCTGACTTTC. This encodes CASSGGQGKTGANVLTF.

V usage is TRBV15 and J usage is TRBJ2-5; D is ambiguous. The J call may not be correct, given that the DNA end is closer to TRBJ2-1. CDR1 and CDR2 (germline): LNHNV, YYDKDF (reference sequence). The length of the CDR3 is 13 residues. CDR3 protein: CATSRGQANEQFF. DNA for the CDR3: TGTGCCACCAGCAGAGGACAAGCGAATGAGCAGTTCTTC.

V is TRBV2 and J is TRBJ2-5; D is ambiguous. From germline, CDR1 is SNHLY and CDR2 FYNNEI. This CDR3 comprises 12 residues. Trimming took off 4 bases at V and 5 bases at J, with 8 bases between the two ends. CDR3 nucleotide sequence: TGTGCCAGCAGTGGCCAGGCGGAGACCCAGTACTTC. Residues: CASSGQAETQYF.

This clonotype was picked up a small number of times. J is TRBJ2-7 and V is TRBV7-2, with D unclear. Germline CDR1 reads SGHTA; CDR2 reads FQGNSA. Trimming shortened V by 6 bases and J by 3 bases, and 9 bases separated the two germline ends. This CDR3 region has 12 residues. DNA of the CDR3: TGTGCCAGCAGTCCCACTTTCTACGAGCAGTACTTC. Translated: CASSPTFYEQYF.

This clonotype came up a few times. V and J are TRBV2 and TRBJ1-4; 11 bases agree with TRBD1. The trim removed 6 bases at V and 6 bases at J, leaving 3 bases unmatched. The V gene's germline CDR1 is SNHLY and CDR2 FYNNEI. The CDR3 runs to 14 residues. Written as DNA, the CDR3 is TGTGCCAGCAGGCGGACAGGGGGCCATGAAAAACTGTTTTTT. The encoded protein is CASRRTGGHEKLFF.

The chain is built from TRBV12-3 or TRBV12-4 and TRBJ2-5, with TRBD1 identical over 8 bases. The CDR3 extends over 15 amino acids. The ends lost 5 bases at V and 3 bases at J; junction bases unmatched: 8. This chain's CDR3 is CASSPLGTGEETQYF. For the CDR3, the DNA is TGTGCCAGCAGTCCGCTCGGGACAGGAGAAGAGACCCAGTACTTC.

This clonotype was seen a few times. DNA for the CDR3: TGTGCCATCAGTGAGCCCGGGACAGCCCAAGAGACCCAGTACTTC. This gives the protein CAISEPGTAQETQYF. J is TRBJ2-5 and V is TRBV10-3, with 7 bases identical to TRBD1. V lost 2 bases to trimming and J lost 1 base; unmatched junction nucleotides: 4. The CDR3 is 15 amino acids. Per the germline V gene, CDR1 is ENHRY and CDR2 is SYGVKD.